This TCR beta chain was retrieved from a study of blood T cell repertoires in COVID-19. Across the whole study: Samples of COVID-19 (acute and convalescent) were obtained from the United States, Italy and Spain. Sources were T cells, B-cell-depleted T cells, or PBMCs; the material itself was cDNA or gDNA.

Cohort 3 recovered donors had two negative PCRs, clearance, or symptom resolution. Sequenced by immunoSEQ multiplex PCR; TCRdb stores in-frame clones only, minus some. This sample has some 200,000 clones, with roughly nine tenths found just once. The germline gives CDR1 LGHDT, CDR2 YNNKEL (reference sequence). The CDR3 length is 16 residues. With 0 bases clipped from V and 5 bases from J, the junction kept 7 bases outside the gene matches. The V and J genes are TRBV3-1 (or the pseudogene TRBV3-2) and TRBJ2-1, with TRBD2 matching over 7 bases. The clonotype comes from a woman younger than 35 who had recovered from COVID-19. Material for sequencing was PBMCs or T cells enriched from blood (not recorded which). CDR3 residues: CASSQDPTSFHNEQFF. CDR3 DNA: TGTGCCAGCAGCCAAGATCCGACTAGCTTCCACAATGAGCAGTTCTTC.